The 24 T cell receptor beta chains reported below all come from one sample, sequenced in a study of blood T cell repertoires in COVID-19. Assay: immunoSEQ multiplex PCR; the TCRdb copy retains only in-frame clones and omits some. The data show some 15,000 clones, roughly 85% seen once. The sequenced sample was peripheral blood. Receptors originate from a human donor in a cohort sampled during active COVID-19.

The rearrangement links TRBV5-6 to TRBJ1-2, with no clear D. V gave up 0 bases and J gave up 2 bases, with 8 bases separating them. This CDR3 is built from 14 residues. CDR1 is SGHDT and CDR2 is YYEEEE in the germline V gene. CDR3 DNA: TGTGCCAGCAGCTTGGTCGGCAGGAACTATGGCTACACCTTC. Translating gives CASSLVGRNYGYTF.

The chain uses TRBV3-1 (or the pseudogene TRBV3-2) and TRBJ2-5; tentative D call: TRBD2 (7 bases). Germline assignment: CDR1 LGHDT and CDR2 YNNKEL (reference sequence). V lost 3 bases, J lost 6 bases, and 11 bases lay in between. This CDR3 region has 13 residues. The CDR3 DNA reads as TGTGCCAGCAGCCAGGGGGGGGCGAAGACCCAGTACTTC. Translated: CASSQGGAKTQYF.

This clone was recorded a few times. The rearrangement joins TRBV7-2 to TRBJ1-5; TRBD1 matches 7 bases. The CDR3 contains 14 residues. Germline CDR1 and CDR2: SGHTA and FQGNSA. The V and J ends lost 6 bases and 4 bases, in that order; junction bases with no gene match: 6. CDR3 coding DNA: TGTGCCAGCAGGAACTCAGGGGGTAATCAGCCCCAGCATTTT. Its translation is CASRNSGGNQPQHF.

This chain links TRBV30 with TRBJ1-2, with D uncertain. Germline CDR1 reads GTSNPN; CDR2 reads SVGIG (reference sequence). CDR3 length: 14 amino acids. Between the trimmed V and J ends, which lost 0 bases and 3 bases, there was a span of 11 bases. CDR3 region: CAWSVVRLDYGYTF. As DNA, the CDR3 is TGTGCCTGGAGTGTAGTCAGGCTGGACTATGGCTACACCTTC.

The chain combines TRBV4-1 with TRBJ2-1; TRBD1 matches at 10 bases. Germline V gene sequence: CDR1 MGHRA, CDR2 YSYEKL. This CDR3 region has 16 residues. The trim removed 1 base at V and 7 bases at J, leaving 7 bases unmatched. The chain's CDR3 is CASSQGGGQGGNEQFF. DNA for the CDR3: TGCGCCAGCAGCCAAGGGGGCGGACAGGGGGGAAATGAGCAGTTCTTC.

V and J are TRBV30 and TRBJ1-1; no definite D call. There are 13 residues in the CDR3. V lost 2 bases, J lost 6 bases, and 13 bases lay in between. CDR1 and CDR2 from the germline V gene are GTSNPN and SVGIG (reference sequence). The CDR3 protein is CAWSYDSRAEAFF. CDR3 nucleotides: TGTGCCTGGAGTTATGACTCCCGGGCTGAAGCTTTCTTT.

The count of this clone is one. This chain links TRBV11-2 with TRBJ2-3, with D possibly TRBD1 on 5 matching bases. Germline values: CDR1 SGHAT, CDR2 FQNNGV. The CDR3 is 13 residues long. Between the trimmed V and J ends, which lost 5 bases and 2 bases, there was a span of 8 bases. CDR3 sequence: CASSPDNTDTQYF. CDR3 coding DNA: TGTGCCAGCAGCCCGGACAACACAGATACGCAGTATTTT.

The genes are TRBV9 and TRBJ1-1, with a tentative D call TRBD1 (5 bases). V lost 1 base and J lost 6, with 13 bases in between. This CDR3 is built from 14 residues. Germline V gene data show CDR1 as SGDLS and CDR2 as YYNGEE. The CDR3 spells CASSVSVGAPEAFF. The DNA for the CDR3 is TGTGCCAGCAGCGTATCCGTAGGGGCGCCTGAAGCTTTCTTT.

The CDR3 sequence: CASSPGTSGGEGEQFF. For the CDR3, the DNA is TGTGCCAGCAGCCCCGGGACTAGCGGGGGGGAGGGTGAGCAGTTCTTC. The chain has TRBV5-4 and TRBJ2-1; 16 nucleotides line up with TRBD2. CDR1 is SGHNT and CDR2 is YYREEE in the germline V gene (reference sequence). This CDR3 contains 16 residues. The J segment lost 9 bases and the V segment lost 4 bases, leaving 7 bases of the junction unmatched.

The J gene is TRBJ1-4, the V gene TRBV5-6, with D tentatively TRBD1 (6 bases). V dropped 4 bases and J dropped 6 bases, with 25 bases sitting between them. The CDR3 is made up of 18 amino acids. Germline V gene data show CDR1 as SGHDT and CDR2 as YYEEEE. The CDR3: CASSPRGSALTRDEKLFF. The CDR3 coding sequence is TGTGCCAGCAGCCCGAGGGGGAGCGCCCTTACCCGAGATGAAAAACTGTTTTTT.

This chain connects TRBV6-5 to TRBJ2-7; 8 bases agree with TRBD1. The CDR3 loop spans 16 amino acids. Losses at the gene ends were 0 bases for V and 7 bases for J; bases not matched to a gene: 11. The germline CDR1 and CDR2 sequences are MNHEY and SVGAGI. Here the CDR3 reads CASSYSLGQGGEEQYF. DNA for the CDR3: TGTGCCAGCAGTTACTCGCTCGGACAGGGTGGTGAGGAGCAGTACTTC.

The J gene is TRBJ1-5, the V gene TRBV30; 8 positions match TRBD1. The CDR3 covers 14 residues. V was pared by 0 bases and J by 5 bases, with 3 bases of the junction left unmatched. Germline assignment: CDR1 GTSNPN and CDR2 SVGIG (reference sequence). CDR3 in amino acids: CAWSVQGGYQPQHF. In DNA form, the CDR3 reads TGTGCCTGGAGTGTACAGGGGGGTTATCAGCCCCAGCATTTT.

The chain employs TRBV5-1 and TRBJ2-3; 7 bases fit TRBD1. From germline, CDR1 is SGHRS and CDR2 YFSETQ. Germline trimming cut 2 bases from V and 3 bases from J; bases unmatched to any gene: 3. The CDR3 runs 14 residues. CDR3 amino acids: CASSFRQGTDTQYF. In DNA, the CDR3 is TGCGCCAGCAGCTTCAGACAGGGTACAGATACGCAGTATTTT.

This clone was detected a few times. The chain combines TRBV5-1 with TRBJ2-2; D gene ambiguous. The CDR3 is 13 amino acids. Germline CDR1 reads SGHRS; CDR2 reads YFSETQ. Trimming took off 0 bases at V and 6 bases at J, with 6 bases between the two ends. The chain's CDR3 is CASSLDMPGELFF. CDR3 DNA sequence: TGCGCCAGCAGCTTGGACATGCCCGGGGAGCTGTTTTTT.

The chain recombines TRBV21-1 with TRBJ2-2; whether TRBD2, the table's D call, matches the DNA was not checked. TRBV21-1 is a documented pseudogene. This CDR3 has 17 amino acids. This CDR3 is CASSGTSGGPKPGELFF. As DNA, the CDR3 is TGTGCCAGCAGCGGGACTAGCGGGGGCCCTAAGCCCGGGGAGCTGTTTTTT.

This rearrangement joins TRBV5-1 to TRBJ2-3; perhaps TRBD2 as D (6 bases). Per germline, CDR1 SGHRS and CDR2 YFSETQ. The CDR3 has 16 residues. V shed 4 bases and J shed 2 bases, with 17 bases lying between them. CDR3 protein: CASSRGSLGPTDTQYF. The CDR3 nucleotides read TGCGCCAGCAGCCGGGGGAGCCTAGGCCCCACAGATACGCAGTATTTT.

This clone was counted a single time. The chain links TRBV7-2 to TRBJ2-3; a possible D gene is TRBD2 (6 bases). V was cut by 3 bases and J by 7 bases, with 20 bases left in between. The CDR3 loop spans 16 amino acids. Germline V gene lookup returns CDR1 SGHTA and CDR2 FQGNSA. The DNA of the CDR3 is TGTGCCAGCAGCTTGGCCTACAGGCGCGGGGCAAATACGCAGTATTTT. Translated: CASSLAYRRGANTQYF.

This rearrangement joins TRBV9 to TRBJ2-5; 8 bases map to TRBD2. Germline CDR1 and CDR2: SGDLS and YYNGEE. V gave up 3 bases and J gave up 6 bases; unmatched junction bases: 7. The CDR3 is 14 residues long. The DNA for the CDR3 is TGTGCCAGCAGCGATGGCGGTAGCGGGAAGACCCAGTACTTC. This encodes CASSDGGSGKTQYF.

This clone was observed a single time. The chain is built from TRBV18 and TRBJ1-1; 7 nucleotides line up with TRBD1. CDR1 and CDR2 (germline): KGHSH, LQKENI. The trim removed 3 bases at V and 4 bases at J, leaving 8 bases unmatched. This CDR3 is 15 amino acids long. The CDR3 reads CASSPTGVVGTEAFF. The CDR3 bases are TGTGCCAGCTCACCCACAGGGGTGGTTGGCACTGAAGCTTTCTTT.

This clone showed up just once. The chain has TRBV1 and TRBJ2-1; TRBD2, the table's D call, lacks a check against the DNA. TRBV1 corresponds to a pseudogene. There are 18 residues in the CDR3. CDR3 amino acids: CTSSQGLTSGVSYNEQFF. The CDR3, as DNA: TGCACCAGCAGCCAAGGACTGACTAGCGGGGTCTCCTACAATGAGCAGTTCTTC.

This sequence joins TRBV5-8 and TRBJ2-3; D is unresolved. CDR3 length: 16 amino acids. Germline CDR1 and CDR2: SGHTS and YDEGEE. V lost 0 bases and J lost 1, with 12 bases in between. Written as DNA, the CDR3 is TGTGCCAGCAGCTTGGTAGGAGCCCTTGGCACAGATACGCAGTATTTT. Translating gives CASSLVGALGTDTQYF.

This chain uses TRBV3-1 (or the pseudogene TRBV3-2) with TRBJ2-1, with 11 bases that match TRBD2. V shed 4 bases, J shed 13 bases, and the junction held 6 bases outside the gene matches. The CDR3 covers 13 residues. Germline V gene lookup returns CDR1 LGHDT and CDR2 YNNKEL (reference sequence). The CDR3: CASSPHSGGDQFF. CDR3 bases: TGTGCCAGCAGCCCTCATAGCGGGGGGGATCAGTTCTTC.

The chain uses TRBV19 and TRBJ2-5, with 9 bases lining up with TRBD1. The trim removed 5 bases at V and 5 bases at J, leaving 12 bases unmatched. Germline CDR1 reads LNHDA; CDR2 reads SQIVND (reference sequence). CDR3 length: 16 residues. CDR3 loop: CASSRGQGLVEETQYF. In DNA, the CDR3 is TGTGCCAGTAGTCGAGGACAGGGGCTCGTAGAGGAGACCCAGTACTTC.

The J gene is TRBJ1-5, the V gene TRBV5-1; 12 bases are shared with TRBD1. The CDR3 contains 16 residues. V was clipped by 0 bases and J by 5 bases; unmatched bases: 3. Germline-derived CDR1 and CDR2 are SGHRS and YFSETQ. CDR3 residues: CASSLGGTGGYQPQHF. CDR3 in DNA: TGCGCCAGCAGCTTGGGTGGGACAGGGGGCTATCAGCCCCAGCATTTT.